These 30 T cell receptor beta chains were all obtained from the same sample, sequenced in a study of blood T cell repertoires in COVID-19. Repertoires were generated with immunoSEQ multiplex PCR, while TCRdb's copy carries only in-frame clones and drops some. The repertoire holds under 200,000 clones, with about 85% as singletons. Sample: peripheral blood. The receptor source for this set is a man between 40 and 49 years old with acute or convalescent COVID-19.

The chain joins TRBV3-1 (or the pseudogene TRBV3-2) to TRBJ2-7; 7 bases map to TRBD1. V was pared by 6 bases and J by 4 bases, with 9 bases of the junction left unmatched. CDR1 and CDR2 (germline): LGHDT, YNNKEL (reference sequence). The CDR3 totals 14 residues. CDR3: CASSPRQGQYEQYF. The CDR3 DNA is TGTGCCAGCAGTCCTAGACAGGGACAATACGAGCAGTACTTC.

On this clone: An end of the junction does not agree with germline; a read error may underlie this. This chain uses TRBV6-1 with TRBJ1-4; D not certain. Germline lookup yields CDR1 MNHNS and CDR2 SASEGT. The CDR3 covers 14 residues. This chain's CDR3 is CASREGRTNEKLFF. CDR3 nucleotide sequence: TGTGCCAGCAGGGAAGGGAGGACTAATGAAAAACTGTTTTTT.

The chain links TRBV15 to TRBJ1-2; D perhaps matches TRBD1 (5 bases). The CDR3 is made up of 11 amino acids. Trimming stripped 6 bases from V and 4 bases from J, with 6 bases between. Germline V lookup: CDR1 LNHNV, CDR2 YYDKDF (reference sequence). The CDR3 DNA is TGTGCCACCAGTCAGGGCTATGGCTACACCTTC. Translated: CATSQGYGYTF.

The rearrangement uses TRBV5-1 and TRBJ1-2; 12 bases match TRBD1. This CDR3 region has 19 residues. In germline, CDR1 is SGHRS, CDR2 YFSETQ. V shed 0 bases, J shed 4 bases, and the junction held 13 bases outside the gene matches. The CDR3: CASSLGAPGQGAPFYGYTF. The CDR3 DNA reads TGCGCCAGCAGCTTGGGAGCTCCGGGACAGGGGGCTCCATTCTATGGCTACACCTTC.

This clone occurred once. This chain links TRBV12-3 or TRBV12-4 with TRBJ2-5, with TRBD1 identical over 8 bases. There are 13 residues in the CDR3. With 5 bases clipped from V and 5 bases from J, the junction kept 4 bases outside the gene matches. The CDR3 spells CASSQGARETQYF. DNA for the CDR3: TGTGCCAGCAGTCAGGGGGCGCGGGAGACCCAGTACTTC.

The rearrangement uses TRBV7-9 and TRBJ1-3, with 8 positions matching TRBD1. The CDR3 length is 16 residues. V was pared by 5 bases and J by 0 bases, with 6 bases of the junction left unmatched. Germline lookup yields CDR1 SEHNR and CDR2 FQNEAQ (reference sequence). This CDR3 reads CASSPPGQGSGNTIYF. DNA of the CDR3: TGTGCCAGCAGCCCCCCCGGACAGGGCTCTGGAAACACCATATATTTT. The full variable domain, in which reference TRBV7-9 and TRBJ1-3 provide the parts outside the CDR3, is DTGVSQNPRHKITKRGQNVTFRCDPISEHNRLYWYRQTLGQGPEFLTYFQNEAQLEKSRLLSDRFSAERPKGSFSTLEIQRTEQGDSAMYLCASSPPGQGSGNTIYFGEGSWLTVV.

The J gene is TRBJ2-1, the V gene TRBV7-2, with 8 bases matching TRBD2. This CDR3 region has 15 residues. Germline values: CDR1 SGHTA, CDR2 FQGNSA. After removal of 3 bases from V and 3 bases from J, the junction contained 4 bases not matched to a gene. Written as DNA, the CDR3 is TGTGCCAGCAGCTTCTCGCGGGGGGTCTACAATGAGCAGTTCTTC. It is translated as CASSFSRGVYNEQFF.

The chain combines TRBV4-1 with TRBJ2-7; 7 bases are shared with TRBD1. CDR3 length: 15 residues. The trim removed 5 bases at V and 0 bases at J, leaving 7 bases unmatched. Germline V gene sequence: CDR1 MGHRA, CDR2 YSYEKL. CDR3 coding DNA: TGCGCCAGCAGCATCTACCGGGACAGCTCCTACGAGCAGTACTTC. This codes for CASSIYRDSSYEQYF.

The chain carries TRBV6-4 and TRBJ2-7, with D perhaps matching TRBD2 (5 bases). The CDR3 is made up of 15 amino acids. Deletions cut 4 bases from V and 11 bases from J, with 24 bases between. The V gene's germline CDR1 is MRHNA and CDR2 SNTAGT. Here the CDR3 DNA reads TGTGCCAGCAGTGGAACGGACCGACGTTCTACGAGGGAGTACTTC. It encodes CASSGTDRRSTREYF.

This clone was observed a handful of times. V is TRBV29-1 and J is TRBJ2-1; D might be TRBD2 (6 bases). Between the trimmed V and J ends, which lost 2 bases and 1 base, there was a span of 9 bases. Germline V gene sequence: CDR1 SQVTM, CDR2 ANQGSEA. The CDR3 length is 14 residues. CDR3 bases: TGCAGCGTTGAATGGGGGACTTCCTACAATGAGCAGTTCTTC. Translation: CSVEWGTSYNEQFF.

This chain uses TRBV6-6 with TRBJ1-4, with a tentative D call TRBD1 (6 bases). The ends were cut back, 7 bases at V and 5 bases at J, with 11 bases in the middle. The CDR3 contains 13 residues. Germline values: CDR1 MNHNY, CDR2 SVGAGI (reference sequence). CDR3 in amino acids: CASNLGQNEKLFF. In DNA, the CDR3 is TGTGCCAGCAACCTAGGACAGAATGAAAAACTGTTTTTT.

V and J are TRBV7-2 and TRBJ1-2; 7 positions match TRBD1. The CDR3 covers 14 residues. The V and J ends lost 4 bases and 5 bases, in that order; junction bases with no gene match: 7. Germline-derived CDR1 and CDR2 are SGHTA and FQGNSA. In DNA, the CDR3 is TGTGCCAGCAGCTCGCAGGGGACAGAATATGGCTACACCTTC. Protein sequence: CASSSQGTEYGYTF.

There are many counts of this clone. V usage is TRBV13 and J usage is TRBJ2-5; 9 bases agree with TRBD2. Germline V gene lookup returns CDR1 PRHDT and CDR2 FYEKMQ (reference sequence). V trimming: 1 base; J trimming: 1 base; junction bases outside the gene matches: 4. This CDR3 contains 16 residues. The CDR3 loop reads CASSLVTSGIQETQYF. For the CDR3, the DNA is TGTGCCAGCAGCTTAGTGACTAGCGGAATCCAAGAGACCCAGTACTTC.

CDR3 residues: CASSDGDRLKGMSNQPQHF. In DNA, the CDR3 is TGTGCCAGCAGTGATGGGGACAGACTCAAGGGGATGAGCAATCAGCCCCAGCATTTT. This chain links TRBV6-1 with TRBJ1-5; TRBD1 matches at 7 bases. The V gene end was trimmed by 3 bases and the J gene end by 1 base; junction bases not matched to a gene: 15. The CDR3 runs 19 residues. CDR1 is MNHNS, CDR2 SASEGT, per germline.

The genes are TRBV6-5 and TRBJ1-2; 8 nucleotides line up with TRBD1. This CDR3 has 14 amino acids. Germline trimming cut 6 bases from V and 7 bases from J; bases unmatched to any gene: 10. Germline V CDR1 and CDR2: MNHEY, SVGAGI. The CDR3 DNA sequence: TGTGCCAGCAGCCGGAAGGACAGGGCGGGTGGCTACACCTTC. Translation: CASSRKDRAGGYTF.

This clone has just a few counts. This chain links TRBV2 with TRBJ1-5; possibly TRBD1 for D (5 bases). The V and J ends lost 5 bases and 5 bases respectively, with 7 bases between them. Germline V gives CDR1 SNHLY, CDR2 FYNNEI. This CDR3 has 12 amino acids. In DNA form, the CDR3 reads TGTGCCAGCAGTCAGGGTTATCAGCCCCAGCATTTT. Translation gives CASSQGYQPQHF.

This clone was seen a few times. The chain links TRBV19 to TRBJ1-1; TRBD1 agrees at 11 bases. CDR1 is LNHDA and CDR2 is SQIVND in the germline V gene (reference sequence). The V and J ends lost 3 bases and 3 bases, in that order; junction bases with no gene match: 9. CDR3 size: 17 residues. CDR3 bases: TGTGCCAGTAGTATCTGGGACAGGGGGGAACCTTACACTGAAGCTTTCTTT. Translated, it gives CASSIWDRGEPYTEAFF.

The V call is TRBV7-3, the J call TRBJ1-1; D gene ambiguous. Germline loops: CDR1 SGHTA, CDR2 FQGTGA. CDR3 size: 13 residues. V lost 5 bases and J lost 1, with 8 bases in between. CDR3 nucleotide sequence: TGTGCCAGCAGCCTTAACAAGAACACTGAAGCTTTCTTT. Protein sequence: CASSLNKNTEAFF.

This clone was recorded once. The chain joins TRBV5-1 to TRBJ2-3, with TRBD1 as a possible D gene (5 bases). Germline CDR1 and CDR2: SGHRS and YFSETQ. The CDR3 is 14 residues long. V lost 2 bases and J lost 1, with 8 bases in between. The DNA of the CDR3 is TGCGCCAGCAGCTTACAGGACCGCACAGATACGCAGTATTTT. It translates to CASSLQDRTDTQYF.

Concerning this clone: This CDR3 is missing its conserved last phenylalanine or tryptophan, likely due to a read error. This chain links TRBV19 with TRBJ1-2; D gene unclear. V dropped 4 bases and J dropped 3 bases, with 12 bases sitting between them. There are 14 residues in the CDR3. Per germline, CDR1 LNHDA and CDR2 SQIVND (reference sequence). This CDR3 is CASSTGWMDYGYTS. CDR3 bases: TGTGCCAGTAGTACCGGTTGGATGGACTATGGCTACACCTCC.

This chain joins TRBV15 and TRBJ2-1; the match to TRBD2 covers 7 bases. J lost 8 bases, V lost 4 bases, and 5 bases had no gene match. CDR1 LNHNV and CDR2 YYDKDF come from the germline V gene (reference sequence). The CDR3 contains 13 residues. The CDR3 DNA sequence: TGTGCCACCAGCATTCCCCGGGGGGATGAGCAGTTCTTC. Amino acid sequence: CATSIPRGDEQFF. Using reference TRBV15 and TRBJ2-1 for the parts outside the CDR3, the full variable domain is DAMVIQNPRYQVTQFGKPVTLSCSQTLNHNVMYWYQQKSSQAPKLLFHYYDKDFNNEADTPDNFQSRRPNTSFCFLDIRSPGLGDTAMYLCATSIPRGDEQFFGPGTRLTVL.

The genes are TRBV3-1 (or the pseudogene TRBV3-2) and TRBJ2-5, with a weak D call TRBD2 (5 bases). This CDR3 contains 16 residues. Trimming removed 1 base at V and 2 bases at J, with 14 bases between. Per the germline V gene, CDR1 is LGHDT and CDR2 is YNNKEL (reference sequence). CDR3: CASSQGRRGGQETQYF. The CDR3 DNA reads TGTGCCAGCAGCCAAGGGAGACGGGGTGGTCAAGAGACCCAGTACTTC.

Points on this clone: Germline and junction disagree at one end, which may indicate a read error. The CDR3, as DNA: TGCGCCAGCAGCTTAGGCTCCGGGAGATCCGAGCAGTACTTC. Protein sequence: CASSLGSGRSEQYF. The J gene is TRBJ2-7, the V gene TRBV7-9, with D possibly TRBD2 on 6 matching bases. The germline V gene has CDR1 SEHNR and CDR2 FQNEAQ (reference sequence). The CDR3 consists of 14 residues. Using reference TRBV7-9 and TRBJ2-7 for the parts outside the CDR3, the full variable domain is DTGVSQNPRHKITKRGQNVTFRCDPISEHNRLYWYRQTLGQGPEFLTYFQNEAQLEKSRLLSDRFSAERPKGSFSTLEIQRTEQGDSAMYLCASSLGSGRSEQYFGPGTRLTVT.

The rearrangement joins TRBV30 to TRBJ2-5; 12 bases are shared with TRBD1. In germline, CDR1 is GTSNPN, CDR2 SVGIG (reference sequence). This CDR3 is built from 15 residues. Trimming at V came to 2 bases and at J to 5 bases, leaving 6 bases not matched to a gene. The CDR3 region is CAWSRDRGRGETQYF. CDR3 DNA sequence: TGTGCCTGGAGTAGGGACAGGGGGCGCGGGGAGACCCAGTACTTC.

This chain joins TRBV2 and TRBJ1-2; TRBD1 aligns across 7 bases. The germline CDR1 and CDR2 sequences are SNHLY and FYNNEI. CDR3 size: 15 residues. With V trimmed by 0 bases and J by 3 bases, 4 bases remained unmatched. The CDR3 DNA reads TGTGCCAGCAGTGAAGCCAGGGGGGCAGACTATGGCTACACCTTC. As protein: CASSEARGADYGYTF.

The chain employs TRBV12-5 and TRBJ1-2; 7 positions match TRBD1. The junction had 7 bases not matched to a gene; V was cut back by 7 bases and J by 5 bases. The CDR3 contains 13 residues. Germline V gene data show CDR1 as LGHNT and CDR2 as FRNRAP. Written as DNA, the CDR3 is TGTGCTAGTGACCGAGGGACAGCTTATGGCTACACCTTC. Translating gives CASDRGTAYGYTF.

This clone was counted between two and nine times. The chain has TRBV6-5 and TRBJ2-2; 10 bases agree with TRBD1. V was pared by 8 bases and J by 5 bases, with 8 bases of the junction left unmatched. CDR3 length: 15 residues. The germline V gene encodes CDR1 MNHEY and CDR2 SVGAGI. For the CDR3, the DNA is TGTGCCAGCCATAGGGGGACAGGGGTTACCGGGGAGCTGTTTTTT. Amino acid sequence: CASHRGTGVTGELFF.

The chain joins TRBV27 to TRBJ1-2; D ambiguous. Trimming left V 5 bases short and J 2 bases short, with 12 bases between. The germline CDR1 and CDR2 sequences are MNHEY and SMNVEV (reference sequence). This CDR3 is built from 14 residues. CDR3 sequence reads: CASSITGLNYGYTF. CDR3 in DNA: TGTGCCAGCAGTATAACGGGTTTGAACTATGGCTACACCTTC.

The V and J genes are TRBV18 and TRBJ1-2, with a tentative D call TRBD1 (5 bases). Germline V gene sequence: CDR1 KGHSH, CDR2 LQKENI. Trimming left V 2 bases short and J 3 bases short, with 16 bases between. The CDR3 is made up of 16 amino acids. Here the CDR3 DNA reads TGTGCCAGCTCACCAAACTCCGGGGGTGGAGACTATGGCTACACCTTC. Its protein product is CASSPNSGGGDYGYTF. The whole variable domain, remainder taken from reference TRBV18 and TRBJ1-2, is NAGVMQNPRHLVRRRGQEARLRCSPMKGHSHVYWYRQLPEEGLKFMVYLQKENIIDESGMPKERFSAEFPKEGPSILRIQQVVRGDSAAYFCASSPNSGGGDYGYTFGSGTRLTVV.

The CDR3 is CASSHPGEGTEAFF. For the CDR3, the DNA is TGTGCCAGCAGCCACCCCGGGGAAGGGACTGAAGCTTTCTTT. V is TRBV3-1 (or the pseudogene TRBV3-2) and J is TRBJ1-1; D remains unclear. V dropped 3 bases and J dropped 5 bases, with 13 bases sitting between them. Germline V gene sequence: CDR1 LGHDT, CDR2 YNNKEL (reference sequence). The CDR3 is 14 residues long.